This entry features one TCR beta chain sequence. This sample was taken from a study of blood T cell repertoires in COVID-19. Study details: Researchers got acute and convalescent COVID-19 samples from the United States, Italy and Spain.

As handled by the study authors: Quantification of nucleated cells was approximated via reference gene primer amplification. Using immunoSEQ multiplex PCR, the repertoire was profiled, and TCRdb retains in-frame clones only, with some absent. V and J calls and clone size are given by that table; D and trimming were obtained from the DNA. In the table there are approximately 97,000 clones, approximately 81% of which are singletons. V was clipped by 3 bases and J by 9 bases; unmatched bases: 8. CDR3 length equals 15 residues. In germline, CDR1 is KGHDR, CDR2 SFDVKD. Material for sequencing was peripheral blood. The chain has TRBV24-1 and TRBJ2-1, with 9 bases lining up with TRBD1. The receptor's source is a man aged 60-69 years with acute or convalescent COVID-19. For the CDR3, the DNA is TGTGCCACCAGTGATCCGGGACAGGGAGTGGGTGAGCAGTTCTTC. It yields the protein CATSDPGQGVGEQFF.